These 16 T cell receptor beta chains share one sample of origin, sequenced in a study of cytomegalovirus exposure and HLA in healthy donors. Researchers ran the PCR with 60 Vbeta and 13 Jbeta primers. Using immunoSEQ multiplex PCR, the repertoire was profiled, and TCRdb retains in-frame clones only, with some absent. This table holds roughly 290,000 clones, roughly 80% found once. Sequencing input: PBMCs. Every receptor here comes from a girl aged 2-10 years in good health and CMV-seronegative.

The chain uses TRBV11-2 and TRBJ2-7, with 7 bases aligning to TRBD2. The V gene's germline CDR1 is SGHAT and CDR2 FQNNGV. This CDR3 comprises 15 residues. V lost 5 bases to trimming and J lost 1 base; unmatched junction nucleotides: 8. This CDR3 is CASSARTRDSYEQYF. The CDR3 bases are TGTGCCAGCAGCGCCCGGACTAGAGATTCCTACGAGCAGTACTTC.

The rearrangement joins TRBV6-4 to TRBJ2-7; weak D call: TRBD2 (5 bases). The V end was cut by 4 bases, the J end by 5 bases, with 12 bases between. Germline V lookup: CDR1 MRHNA, CDR2 SNTAGT. The CDR3 has 13 residues. CDR3 nucleotide sequence: TGTGCCAGCAGTGCCGACGGGATCCACGAGCAGTACTTC. It yields the protein CASSADGIHEQYF.

In DNA form, the CDR3 reads TGTGCCAGCAGCTTATTACGGGGTTCGCGCACAGATACGCAGTATTTT. Translation: CASSLLRGSRTDTQYF. V gene TRBV7-9 combines with J gene TRBJ2-3, with TRBD2 as a possible D gene (5 bases). This CDR3 is built from 16 residues. V was pared by 2 bases and J by 1 base, with 13 bases between. Germline loops: CDR1 SEHNR, CDR2 FQNEAQ (reference sequence).

V usage is TRBV14 and J usage is TRBJ2-7; no reliable D call. The CDR3 runs 16 residues. Trimming took off 0 bases at V and 2 bases at J, with 14 bases between the two ends. Germline lookup yields CDR1 SGHDN and CDR2 FVKESK. DNA for the CDR3: TGTGCCAGCAGCCAAGATCTACGGGTGAATCCCTACGAGCAGTACTTC. Translated: CASSQDLRVNPYEQYF.

The chain joins TRBV10-2 to TRBJ2-5; D is perhaps TRBD2 (5 bases). The DNA matches TRBJ2-7 better at its end, which makes the J call doubtful. This CDR3 contains 12 residues. Germline-derived CDR1 and CDR2 are WSHSY and SAAADI. CDR3 DNA: TGCGCAACCGGGGTAGTAATCTCCGAGCAGTACTTC. It translates to CATGVVISEQYF.

Only one count was recorded for this clone. The chain has TRBV30 and TRBJ2-1; D perhaps matches TRBD2 (5 bases). Trimming cost V 3 bases and J 6 bases, with 9 bases left between them. The V gene's germline CDR1 is GTSNPN and CDR2 SVGIG (reference sequence). The CDR3 covers 12 residues. This CDR3 reads CAWRSGFNEQFF. CDR3 sequence (DNA): TGTGCCTGGAGGTCGGGATTCAATGAGCAGTTCTTC.

The V and J genes are TRBV28 and TRBJ1-1; D unresolved. V was shortened by 3 bases and J by 5 bases, with 10 bases between the two germline ends. The CDR3 has 13 residues. CDR1 is MDHEN and CDR2 is SYDVKM in the germline V gene. DNA of the CDR3: TGTGCCAGCAGTTTGGTGTCGGTTACTGAAGCTTTCTTT. As protein: CASSLVSVTEAFF.

As to this clone: In the same sample, other DNA sequences code for this CDR3. This chain links TRBV27 with TRBJ2-2; TRBD2 agrees at 13 bases. Germline lookup yields CDR1 MNHEY and CDR2 SMNVEV (reference sequence). Germline trimming cut 8 bases from V and 4 bases from J; bases unmatched to any gene: 1. The CDR3 covers 14 residues. The CDR3 DNA sequence: TGTGCCAGCCGACTAGCGGGGGGCACCGGGGAGCTGTTTTTT. It is translated as CASRLAGGTGELFF.

The V call is TRBV7-3, the J call TRBJ2-3, with D tentatively TRBD1 (7 bases). The germline CDR1 and CDR2 sequences are SGHTA and FQGTGA. The CDR3 has 16 residues. Trimming took 5 bases from V and 1 from J, leaving 16 bases between them. CDR3 bases: TGTGCCAGCAGCAGCTACCAGGGGGGTCGCACAGATACGCAGTATTTT. It codes for CASSSYQGGRTDTQYF.

The CDR3 DNA follows: TGTGCCAGCAGCCCGGGTAGCAATCAGCCCCAGCATTTT. Translating gives CASSPGSNQPQHF. The V gene is TRBV6-5, the J gene TRBJ1-5, with unresolved D. The germline CDR1 and CDR2 sequences are MNHEY and SVGAGI. This CDR3 is built from 13 residues. V lost 6 bases, J lost 0 bases, and 6 bases lay in between.

As regards this clone: Different DNA sequences within this sample yield the same CDR3. The rearrangement links TRBV4-1 to TRBJ1-5; D may be TRBD1 (5 bases). Germline loops: CDR1 MGHRA, CDR2 YSYEKL. The CDR3 sequence is 15 residues long. V shed 1 base and J shed 0 bases, with 7 bases lying between them. The CDR3 loop is CASSQVQGSNQPQHF. The CDR3 nucleotides are TGCGCCAGCAGCCAAGTGCAGGGTAGCAATCAGCCCCAGCATTTT.

The V gene is TRBV4-2, the J gene TRBJ2-7; tentative D call: TRBD1 (6 bases). The CDR3 is made up of 16 amino acids. Germline V gene data show CDR1 as LGHNA and CDR2 as YNFKEQ. V shed 0 bases and J shed 4 bases, with 16 bases lying between them. The CDR3 coding sequence is TGTGCCAGCAGCCAAGACCCCGCCGGGACAATGTACGAGCAGTACTTC. The encoded protein is CASSQDPAGTMYEQYF.

CDR3 in amino acids: CASSVEGTTDTDTQYF. CDR3 sequence (DNA): TGTGCCAGCAGCGTAGAAGGGACTACCGACACAGATACGCAGTATTTT. V usage is TRBV9 and J usage is TRBJ2-3, with 7 bases aligning to TRBD2. CDR3 size: 16 residues. The germline CDR1 and CDR2 sequences are SGDLS and YYNGEE. V lost 0 bases and J lost 2; bases outside the gene matches: 6.

The chain is built from TRBV18 and TRBJ1-5; 9 bases are shared with TRBD1. In germline, CDR1 is KGHSH, CDR2 LQKENI. The CDR3 is made up of 15 amino acids. The J segment lost 4 bases and the V segment lost 3 bases, leaving 4 bases of the junction unmatched. CDR3 DNA sequence: TGTGCCAGCTCACCCGGGACAGGGACTAATCAGCCCCAGCATTTT. It encodes CASSPGTGTNQPQHF.

This clone was picked up one time. V usage is TRBV9 and J usage is TRBJ1-6, with D tentatively TRBD1 (5 bases). Germline lookup yields CDR1 SGDLS and CDR2 YYNGEE. Trimming pared 3 bases from V and 9 bases from J, leaving 22 bases between. The CDR3 runs 17 residues. CDR3 sequence reads: CASSGSGGEGWGSPLHF. The CDR3 DNA is TGTGCCAGCAGCGGTAGCGGGGGGGAGGGATGGGGTTCACCCCTCCACTTT.

This chain links TRBV5-1 with TRBJ2-3, with 14 nucleotides matching TRBD2. J was trimmed by 3 bases and V by 4 bases; bases with no gene match: 10. Germline-derived CDR1 and CDR2 are SGHRS and YFSETQ. CDR3 size: 18 residues. The CDR3 nucleotides read TGCGCCAGCAGCCTGCTCGCTGGGACTAGCGGGGGAACAGATACGCAGTATTTT. Translated: CASSLLAGTSGGTDTQYF.